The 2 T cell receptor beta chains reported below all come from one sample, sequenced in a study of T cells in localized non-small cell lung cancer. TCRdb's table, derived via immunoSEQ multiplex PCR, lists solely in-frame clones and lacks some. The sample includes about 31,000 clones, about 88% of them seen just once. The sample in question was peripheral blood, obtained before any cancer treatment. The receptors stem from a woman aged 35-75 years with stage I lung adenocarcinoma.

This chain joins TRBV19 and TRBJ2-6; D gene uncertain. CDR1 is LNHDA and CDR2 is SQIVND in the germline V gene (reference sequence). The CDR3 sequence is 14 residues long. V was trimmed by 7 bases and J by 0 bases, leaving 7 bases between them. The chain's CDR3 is CASNPDSGANVLTF. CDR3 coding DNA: TGTGCCAGTAACCCAGACTCTGGGGCCAACGTCCTGACTTTC.

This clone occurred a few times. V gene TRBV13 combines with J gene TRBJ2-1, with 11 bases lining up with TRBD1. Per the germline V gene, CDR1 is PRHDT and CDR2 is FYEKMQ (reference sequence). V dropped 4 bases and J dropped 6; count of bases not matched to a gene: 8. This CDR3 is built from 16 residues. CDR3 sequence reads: CASSSSDRGRFNEQFF. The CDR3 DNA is TGTGCCAGCAGCTCGTCGGACAGGGGGCGGTTCAATGAGCAGTTCTTC.